The next 30 T cell receptor beta chains were all read from a single sample in a study of T-cell memory formation after mild COVID-19. TCRdb re-called the 5' RACE reads with MiXCR, one entry per CDR3 protein. The sample holds 85,000 to 130,000 distinct CDR3 sequences, more than 15% seen once. The sequencing sample was made of PBMCs or a T cell subset sorted from them (not recorded which). The receptors shown here come from an adult woman who had mild COVID-19 (a few samples of this study predate the infection). Cell type and time point are not known.

In this sample, this clonotype turned up a few times. The chain combines TRBV7-9 with TRBJ2-1; 7 bases are shared with TRBD2. Germline-derived CDR1 and CDR2 are SEHNR and FQNEAQ (reference sequence). The V gene end was trimmed by 4 bases and the J gene end by 3 bases; junction bases not matched to a gene: 3. There are 14 residues in the CDR3. For the CDR3, the DNA is TGTGCCAGCAGCTCCGGACTAGGCTACAATGAGCAGTTCTTC. It encodes CASSSGLGYNEQFF.

The chain combines TRBV20-1 with TRBJ2-5, with 7 bases fitting TRBD1. V was clipped by 1 base and J by 2 bases; unmatched bases: 1. Germline V CDR1 and CDR2: DFQATT, SNEGSKA (reference sequence). The CDR3 contains 13 residues. This CDR3 is CSARGRGQETQYF. DNA of the CDR3: TGCAGTGCTAGAGGCAGGGGGCAAGAGACCCAGTACTTC.

This clonotype has at least ten counts. This chain connects TRBV6-1 to TRBJ1-2; 7 nucleotides match TRBD1. CDR3 size: 16 residues. Germline V CDR1 and CDR2: MNHNS, SASEGT. J gave up 2 bases and V 7 bases, and 13 bases lay outside the gene matches. CDR3 coding DNA: TGTGCCAGCATCCCTGACCACAGGGGAGGGAACTATGGCTACACCTTC. This codes for CASIPDHRGGNYGYTF.

This chain links TRBV11-2 with TRBJ2-1; 8 bases map to TRBD1. The junction had 6 bases not matched to a gene; V was cut back by 5 bases and J by 3 bases. The CDR3 extends over 15 amino acids. Germline V gene lookup returns CDR1 SGHAT and CDR2 FQNNGV. The CDR3 region has the DNA TGTGCCAGCAGCCCAGCGACAGGGGTCTACAATGAGCAGTTCTTC. It codes for CASSPATGVYNEQFF.

This chain connects TRBV9 to TRBJ2-1; possible D gene TRBD2, 7 bases. Germline V gene sequence: CDR1 SGDLS, CDR2 YYNGEE. This CDR3 region has 16 residues. The V end was cut by 3 bases, the J end by 3 bases, with 16 bases between. CDR3 amino acids: CASSALSGEGYNEQFF. CDR3 DNA: TGTGCCAGCAGCGCATTGTCAGGGGAGGGCTACAATGAGCAGTTCTTC.

The sample holds a few counts of this clonotype. J is TRBJ2-7 and V is TRBV6-5; D remains unclear. The V and J ends lost 8 bases and 0 bases respectively, with 11 bases between them. The CDR3 is 13 residues long. Germline lookup yields CDR1 MNHEY and CDR2 SVGAGI. Here the CDR3 reads CASGRIASYEQYF. The CDR3 region has the DNA TGTGCCAGCGGGCGCATCGCCTCCTACGAGCAGTACTTC.

The CDR3 sequence is CASSPEADASYEQYF. The CDR3 DNA follows: TGTGCCAGCTCACCAGAGGCGGACGCATCCTACGAGCAGTACTTC. This chain links TRBV18 with TRBJ2-7, with D unresolved. V lost 2 bases and J lost 1, with 12 bases in between. CDR3 length equals 15 residues. From germline, CDR1 is KGHSH and CDR2 LQKENI.

This clonotype was seen only a few times. This chain's CDR3 is CASSYPSGELFF. The CDR3 region has the DNA TGTGCCAGCAGTTACCCTTCCGGGGAGCTGTTTTTT. The chain uses TRBV6-5 and TRBJ2-2; D is unresolved. V lost 2 bases, J lost 6 bases, and 4 bases lay in between. Germline values: CDR1 MNHEY, CDR2 SVGAGI. The CDR3 has 12 residues.

This clonotype was counted ten times or more. V and J are TRBV12-3 or TRBV12-4 and TRBJ2-1; TRBD1 agrees at 12 bases. Germline trimming cut 3 bases from V and 9 bases from J; bases unmatched to any gene: 3. The CDR3 loop spans 14 amino acids. This CDR3 is CASSFGTGGSEQFF. The CDR3 region has the DNA TGTGCCAGCAGTTTCGGGACAGGGGGCAGTGAGCAGTTCTTC.

This clonotype has a handful of counts. The chain recombines TRBV4-3 with TRBJ2-3; TRBD2 might be the D (6 bases). CDR3 length equals 17 residues. CDR1 LGHNA and CDR2 YSLEER come from the germline V gene. V lost 3 bases, J lost 4 bases, and 20 bases lay in between. The CDR3 protein is CASSQEVIGRRADTQYF. CDR3 coding DNA: TGCGCCAGCAGCCAGGAGGTCATCGGGCGGAGGGCAGATACGCAGTATTTT.

The chain couples TRBV7-3 to TRBJ1-2, with a weak D call TRBD1 (6 bases). V lost 5 bases to trimming and J lost 3 bases, with 16 bases between them. There are 15 residues in the CDR3. Germline V gives CDR1 SGHTA, CDR2 FQGTGA. The CDR3 reads CASSPRGGLDYGYTF. DNA for the CDR3: TGTGCCAGCAGCCCCCGGGGGGGGCTGGACTATGGCTACACCTTC.

The chain has TRBV7-9 and TRBJ2-1, with unresolved D. Trimming shortened V by 1 base and J by 10 bases, and 8 bases separated the two germline ends. This CDR3 contains 12 residues. Germline loops: CDR1 SEHNR, CDR2 FQNEAQ (reference sequence). The CDR3 reads CASSLGRVEQFF. The DNA of the CDR3 is TGTGCCAGCAGCTTAGGACGGGTGGAGCAGTTCTTC.

The CDR3 sequence: CAWSVGAAEPQHF. CDR3 nucleotides: TGTGCCTGGAGTGTAGGGGCAGCCGAGCCCCAGCATTTT. The gene calls are TRBV30 and TRBJ1-5, with D possibly matching TRBD1 (5 bases). The germline V and J ends were trimmed by 0 bases and 8 bases, with 11 bases remaining between them. Germline lookup yields CDR1 GTSNPN and CDR2 SVGIG (reference sequence). This CDR3 is built from 13 residues.

A few counts support this clonotype. V and J are TRBV27 and TRBJ1-2; 9 positions match TRBD1. Germline V lookup: CDR1 MNHEY, CDR2 SMNVEV (reference sequence). The CDR3 length is 16 residues. V dropped 3 bases and J dropped 5; count of bases not matched to a gene: 10. The CDR3 nucleotides are TGTGCCAGCAGTTTCGGTACAGGGGGCGTCCAGTATGGCTACACCTTC. The encoded protein is CASSFGTGGVQYGYTF.

The gene calls are TRBV4-1 and TRBJ2-5; 8 bases line up with TRBD2. The V gene's germline CDR1 is MGHRA and CDR2 YSYEKL. CDR3 length: 16 residues. V lost 4 bases, J lost 0 bases, and 7 bases stayed unmatched. CDR3 protein: CASSPSGGAYQETQYF. DNA of the CDR3: TGCGCCAGCAGCCCTTCGGGGGGGGCGTACCAAGAGACCCAGTACTTC.

The V call is TRBV24-1, the J call TRBJ2-7; 8 bases agree with TRBD2. There are 14 residues in the CDR3. Trimming cost V 7 bases and J 2 bases; bases outside gene matches: 6. Germline loops: CDR1 KGHDR, CDR2 SFDVKD. The DNA of the CDR3 is TGTGCCACCAGCCATAGCGGGAAAACCTACGAGCAGTACTTC. Translating gives CATSHSGKTYEQYF.

Only a few counts were recorded for this clonotype. The chain joins TRBV4-3 to TRBJ2-1, with D hard to call. This CDR3 has 14 residues. The germline V and J ends were trimmed by 0 bases and 6 bases, with 9 bases remaining between them. The germline CDR1 and CDR2 sequences are LGHNA and YSLEER. This CDR3 reads CASSQDGRPNEQFF. CDR3 coding DNA: TGCGCCAGCAGCCAAGATGGGCGGCCCAATGAGCAGTTCTTC.

The genes are TRBV9 and TRBJ2-7; maybe TRBD2 (5 bases). Germline V lookup: CDR1 SGDLS, CDR2 YYNGEE. The CDR3 totals 14 residues. The germline V and J ends were trimmed by 4 bases and 3 bases, with 14 bases remaining between them. The chain's CDR3 is CASSLAGDDYEQYF. As DNA, the CDR3 is TGTGCCAGCAGCTTAGCCGGGGATGACTACGAGCAGTACTTC.

The chain is built from TRBV4-3 and TRBJ2-4; 8 nucleotides line up with TRBD1. With 2 bases clipped from V and 2 bases from J, the junction kept 8 bases outside the gene matches. Germline V lookup: CDR1 LGHNA, CDR2 YSLEER. The CDR3 is 17 amino acids. The CDR3 loop is CASSQSGTGVTKNIQYF. The DNA of the CDR3 is TGCGCCAGCAGCCAATCCGGGACAGGAGTCACCAAAAACATTCAGTACTTC.

V is TRBV7-3 and J is TRBJ2-1; 9 bases agree with TRBD2. CDR1 is SGHTA and CDR2 is FQGTGA in the germline V gene. The CDR3 has 15 amino acids. V was pared by 5 bases and J by 5 bases, with 7 bases of the junction left unmatched. CDR3 DNA: TGTGCCAGCAGCCCCGGACTAGCGAAAAACAATGAGCAGTTCTTC. It is translated as CASSPGLAKNNEQFF.

This clonotype was observed a handful of times. The chain carries TRBV7-3 and TRBJ1-1, with D possibly being TRBD1 (5 bases). The V gene lost 1 base and the J gene lost 4 bases, with 10 bases spanning the gap. The CDR3 contains 14 residues. Germline V CDR1 and CDR2: SGHTA, FQGTGA. CDR3 bases: TGTGCCAGCAGCTTAATTGCCGGGGGCACTGAAGCTTTCTTT. This sequence encodes CASSLIAGGTEAFF.

This clonotype was counted many times. This chain joins TRBV7-6 and TRBJ2-1; D not certain. CDR1 is SGHVS, CDR2 FNYEAQ, per germline. The CDR3 spans 12 residues. The germline V and J ends were trimmed by 1 base and 5 bases, with 3 bases remaining between them. CDR3 DNA sequence: TGTGCCAGCAGCTTAGGCGACAATGAGCAGTTCTTC. Encoded protein: CASSLGDNEQFF.

This clonotype was detected only a few times. This chain joins TRBV6-5 and TRBJ2-3; possibly TRBD2 for D (5 bases). The CDR3 has 15 residues. Germline CDR1 and CDR2: MNHEY and SVGAGI. V was shortened by 2 bases and J by 3 bases, with 12 bases between the two germline ends. CDR3 sequence (DNA): TGTGCCAGCAGTTACCGTGGGAGTGGAACAGATACGCAGTATTTT. Its translation is CASSYRGSGTDTQYF.

This clonotype was seen ten or more times. V and J are TRBV7-9 and TRBJ2-5; 10 bases fit TRBD1. The CDR3 is 16 residues long. With 4 bases clipped from V and 4 bases from J, the junction kept 9 bases outside the gene matches. Germline values: CDR1 SEHNR, CDR2 FQNEAQ (reference sequence). DNA of the CDR3: TGTGCCAGCAGCTCGGACAGGGGGAGCGTAGGAGAGACCCAGTACTTC. Protein: CASSSDRGSVGETQYF.

This clonotype has only a few counts. The chain carries TRBV7-2 and TRBJ2-5; 8 positions agree with TRBD2. Germline lookup yields CDR1 SGHTA and CDR2 FQGNSA. V was pared by 5 bases and J by 5 bases, with 10 bases of the junction left unmatched. The CDR3 totals 15 residues. This CDR3 is CASSNEGSSGETQYF. The CDR3 region has the DNA TGTGCCAGCAGCAACGAGGGGTCTAGCGGGGAGACCCAGTACTTC.

V usage is TRBV19 and J usage is TRBJ2-7, with D unresolved. Deletions cut 3 bases from V and 2 bases from J, with 8 bases between. The V gene's germline CDR1 is LNHDA and CDR2 SQIVND (reference sequence). The CDR3 is made up of 13 amino acids. The CDR3, as DNA: TGTGCCAGTAGTATGAAGCACCCCTACGAGCAGTACTTC. It codes for CASSMKHPYEQYF.

This clonotype was observed many times. This chain joins TRBV27 and TRBJ2-7; no clear D. Germline lookup yields CDR1 MNHEY and CDR2 SMNVEV (reference sequence). The CDR3 loop spans 15 amino acids. V dropped 2 bases and J dropped 3 bases, with 14 bases sitting between them. In nucleotides, the CDR3 is TGTGCCAGCAGTTTAACCGGACGAAAGATCTACGAGCAGTACTTC. It encodes CASSLTGRKIYEQYF.

This clonotype was picked up one time. This sequence joins TRBV30 and TRBJ1-2; 7 nucleotides align to TRBD1. Trimming removed 2 bases from V and 1 base from J; junction bases left unmatched: 7. From germline, CDR1 is GTSNPN and CDR2 SVGIG (reference sequence). The CDR3 extends over 15 amino acids. CDR3: CAWSQEGAVNYGYTF. The CDR3 DNA follows: TGTGCCTGGAGTCAAGAGGGGGCCGTTAACTATGGCTACACCTTC.

This clonotype was recorded a few times. The chain links TRBV6-5 to TRBJ2-1; 7 bases fit TRBD2. Germline V lookup: CDR1 MNHEY, CDR2 SVGAGI. The length of the CDR3 is 12 residues. The V and J ends lost 4 bases and 8 bases, in that order; junction bases with no gene match: 2. The CDR3 coding sequence is TGTGCCAGCAGTTTTGCGGGAGATGAGCAGTTCTTC. Its translation is CASSFAGDEQFF.

Points on this clonotype: Mismatch with germline at one junction end may stem from a read error. The rearrangement links TRBV20-1 to TRBJ2-5, with unresolved D. Germline CDR1 reads DFQATT; CDR2 reads SNEGSKA (reference sequence). The CDR3 is made up of 14 amino acids. DNA of the CDR3: TGCAGTGCGAGAGTTGGGCGCGCTGGAGAGACCCAGTGCTTC. This codes for CSARVGRAGETQCF.